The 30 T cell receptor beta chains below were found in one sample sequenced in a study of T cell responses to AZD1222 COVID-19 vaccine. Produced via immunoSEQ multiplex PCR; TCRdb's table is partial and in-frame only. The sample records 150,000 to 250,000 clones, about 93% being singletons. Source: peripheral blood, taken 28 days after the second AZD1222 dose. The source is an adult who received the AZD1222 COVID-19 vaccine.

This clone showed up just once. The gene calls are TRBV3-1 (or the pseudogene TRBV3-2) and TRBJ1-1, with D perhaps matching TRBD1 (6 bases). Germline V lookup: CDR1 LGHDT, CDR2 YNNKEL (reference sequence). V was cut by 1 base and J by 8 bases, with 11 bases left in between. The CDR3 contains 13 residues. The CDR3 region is CASSQGDIGEAFF. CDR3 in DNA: TGTGCCAGCAGCCAAGGGGACATTGGGGAAGCTTTCTTT.

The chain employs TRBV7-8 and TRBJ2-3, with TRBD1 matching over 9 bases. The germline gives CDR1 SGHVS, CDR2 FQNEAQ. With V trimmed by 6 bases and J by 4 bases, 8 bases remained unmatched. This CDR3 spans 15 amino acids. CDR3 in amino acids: CASRPNRGRSDTQYF. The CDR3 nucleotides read TGTGCCAGCAGACCAAACAGGGGGCGGTCAGATACGCAGTATTTT.

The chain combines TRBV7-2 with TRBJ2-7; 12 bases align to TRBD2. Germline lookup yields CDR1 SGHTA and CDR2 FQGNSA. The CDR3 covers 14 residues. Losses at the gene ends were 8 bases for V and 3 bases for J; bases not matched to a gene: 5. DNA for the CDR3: TGTGCCAGCGCTAGCGGGGGGGCGCGCTACGAGCAGTACTTC. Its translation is CASASGGARYEQYF.

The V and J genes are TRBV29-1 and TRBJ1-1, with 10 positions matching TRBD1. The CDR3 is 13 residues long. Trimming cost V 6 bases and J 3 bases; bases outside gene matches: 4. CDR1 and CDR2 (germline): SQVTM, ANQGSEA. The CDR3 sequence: CSVWTGGDTEAFF. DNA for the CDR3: TGCAGCGTATGGACAGGGGGGGACACTGAAGCTTTCTTT. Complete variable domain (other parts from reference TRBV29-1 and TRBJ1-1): SAVISQKPSRDICQRGTSLTIQCQVDSQVTMMFWYRQQPGQSLTLIATANQGSEATYESGFVIDKFPISRPNLTFSTLTVSNMSPEDSSIYLCSVWTGGDTEAFFGQGTRLTVV.

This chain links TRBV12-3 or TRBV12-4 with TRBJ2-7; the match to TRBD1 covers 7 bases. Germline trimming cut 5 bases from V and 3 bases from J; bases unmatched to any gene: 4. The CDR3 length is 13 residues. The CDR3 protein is CASSPRDSYEQYF. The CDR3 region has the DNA TGTGCCAGCAGTCCCCGGGACAGCTACGAGCAGTACTTC.

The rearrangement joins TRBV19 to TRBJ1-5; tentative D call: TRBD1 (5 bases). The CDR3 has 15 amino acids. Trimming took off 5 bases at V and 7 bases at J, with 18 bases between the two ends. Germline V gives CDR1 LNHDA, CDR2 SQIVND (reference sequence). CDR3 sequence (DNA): TGTGCCAGTAGTTGGGAGACAGCGAGAGGGCAGCCCCAGCATTTT. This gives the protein CASSWETARGQPQHF.

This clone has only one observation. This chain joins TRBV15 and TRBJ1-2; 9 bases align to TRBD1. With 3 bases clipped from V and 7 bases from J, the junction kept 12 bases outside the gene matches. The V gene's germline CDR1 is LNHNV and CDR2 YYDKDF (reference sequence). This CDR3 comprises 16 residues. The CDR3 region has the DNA TGTGCCACCAGCAGGGACTCTACCGGGACAGGGTCTGGCTACACCTTC. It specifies CATSRDSTGTGSGYTF.

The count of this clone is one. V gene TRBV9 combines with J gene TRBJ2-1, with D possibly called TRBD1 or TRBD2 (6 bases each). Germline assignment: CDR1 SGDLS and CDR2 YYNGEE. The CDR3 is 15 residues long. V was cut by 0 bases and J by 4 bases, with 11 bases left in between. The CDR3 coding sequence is TGTGCCAGCAGCGTAGTAGGGGGGCTGTACAATGAGCAGTTCTTC. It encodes CASSVVGGLYNEQFF.

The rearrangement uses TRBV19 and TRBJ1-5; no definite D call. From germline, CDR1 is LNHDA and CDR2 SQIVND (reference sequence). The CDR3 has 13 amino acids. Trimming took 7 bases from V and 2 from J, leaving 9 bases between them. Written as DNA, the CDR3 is TGTGCCAGTAAGTTCGACGGCAATCAGCCCCAGCATTTT. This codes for CASKFDGNQPQHF.

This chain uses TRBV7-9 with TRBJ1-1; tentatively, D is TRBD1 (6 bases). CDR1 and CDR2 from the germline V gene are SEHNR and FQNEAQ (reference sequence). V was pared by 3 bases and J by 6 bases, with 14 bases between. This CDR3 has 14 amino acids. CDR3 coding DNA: TGTGCCAGCAGCTTCGGGCAGGGGATACCTGAAGCTTTCTTT. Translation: CASSFGQGIPEAFF.

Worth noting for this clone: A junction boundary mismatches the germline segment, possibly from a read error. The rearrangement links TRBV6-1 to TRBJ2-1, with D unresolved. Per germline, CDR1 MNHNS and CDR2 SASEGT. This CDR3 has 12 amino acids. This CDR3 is CASSELVPGRVF. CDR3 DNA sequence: TGTGCCAGCAGTGAATTGGTACCCGGTAGGGTCTTC.

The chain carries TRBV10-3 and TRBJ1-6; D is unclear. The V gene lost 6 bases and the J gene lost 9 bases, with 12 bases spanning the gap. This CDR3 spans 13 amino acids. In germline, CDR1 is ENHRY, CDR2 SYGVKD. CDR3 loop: CAISRIEISPLHF. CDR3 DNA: TGTGCCATCAGCCGGATAGAAATTTCACCCCTCCACTTT.

The CDR3 region is CASGVGGSPPEAFF. Written as DNA, the CDR3 is TGTGCCAGTGGGGTGGGAGGGAGCCCTCCTGAAGCTTTCTTT. The chain couples TRBV27 to TRBJ1-1; D remains unclear. The V end lost 9 bases, the J end lost 6 bases, and 20 bases lay between the germline ends. CDR1 is MNHEY and CDR2 is SMNVEV in the germline V gene (reference sequence). This CDR3 contains 14 residues.

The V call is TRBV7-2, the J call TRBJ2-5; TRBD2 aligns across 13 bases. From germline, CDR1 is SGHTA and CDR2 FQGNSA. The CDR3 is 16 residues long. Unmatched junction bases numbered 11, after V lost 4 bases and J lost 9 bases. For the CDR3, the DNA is TGTGCCAGCAGCTCAGATCCGGGACTAGCGGGGTTTGCCCAGTACTTC. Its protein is CASSSDPGLAGFAQYF.

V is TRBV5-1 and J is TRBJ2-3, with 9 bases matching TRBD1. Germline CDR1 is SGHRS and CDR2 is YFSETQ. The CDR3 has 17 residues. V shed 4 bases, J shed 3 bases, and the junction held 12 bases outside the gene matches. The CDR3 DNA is TGCGCCAGCAGCCAGGGTACGACAGGGGGTACTACAGATACGCAGTATTTT. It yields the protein CASSQGTTGGTTDTQYF.

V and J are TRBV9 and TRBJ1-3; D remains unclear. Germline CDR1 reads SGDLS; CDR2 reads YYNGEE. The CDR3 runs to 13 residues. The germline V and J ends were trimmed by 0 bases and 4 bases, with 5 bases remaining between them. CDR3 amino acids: CASSVGRGNTIYF. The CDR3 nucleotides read TGTGCCAGCAGCGTAGGACGGGGAAACACCATATATTTT.

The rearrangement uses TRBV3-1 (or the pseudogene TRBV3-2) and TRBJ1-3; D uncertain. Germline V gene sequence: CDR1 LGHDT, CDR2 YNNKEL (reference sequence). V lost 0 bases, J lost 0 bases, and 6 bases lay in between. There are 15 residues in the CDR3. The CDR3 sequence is CASSQDLLSGNTIYF. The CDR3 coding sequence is TGTGCCAGCAGCCAAGATTTGCTCTCTGGAAACACCATATATTTT.

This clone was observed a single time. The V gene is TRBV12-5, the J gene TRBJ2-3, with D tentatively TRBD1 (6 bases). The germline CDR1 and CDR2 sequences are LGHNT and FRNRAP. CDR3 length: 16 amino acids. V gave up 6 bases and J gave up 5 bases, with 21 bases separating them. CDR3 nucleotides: TGTGCTAGTGGCCAAGGGACACTAAGCAACGGAGATACGCAGTATTTT. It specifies CASGQGTLSNGDTQYF.

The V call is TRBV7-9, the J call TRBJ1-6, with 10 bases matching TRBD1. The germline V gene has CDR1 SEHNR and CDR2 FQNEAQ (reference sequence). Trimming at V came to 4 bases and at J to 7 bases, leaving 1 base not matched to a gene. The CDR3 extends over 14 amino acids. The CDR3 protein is CASSSGQGNSPLHF. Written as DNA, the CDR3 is TGTGCCAGCAGCTCGGGACAGGGGAATTCACCCCTCCACTTT. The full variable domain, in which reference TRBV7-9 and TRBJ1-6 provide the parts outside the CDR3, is DTGVSQNPRHKITKRGQNVTFRCDPISEHNRLYWYRQTLGQGPEFLTYFQNEAQLEKSRLLSDRFSAERPKGSFSTLEIQRTEQGDSAMYLCASSSGQGNSPLHFGNGTRLTVT.

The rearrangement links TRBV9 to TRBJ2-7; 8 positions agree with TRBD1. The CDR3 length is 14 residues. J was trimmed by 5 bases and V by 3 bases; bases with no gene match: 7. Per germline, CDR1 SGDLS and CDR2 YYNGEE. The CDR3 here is CASSGRTGLNEQYF. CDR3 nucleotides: TGTGCCAGCAGCGGACGGACAGGGTTGAACGAGCAGTACTTC.

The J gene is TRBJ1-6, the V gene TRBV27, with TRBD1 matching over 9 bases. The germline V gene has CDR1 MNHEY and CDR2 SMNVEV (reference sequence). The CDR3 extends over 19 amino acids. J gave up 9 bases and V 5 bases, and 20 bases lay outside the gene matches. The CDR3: CASSTAFGTGFKAVSPLHF. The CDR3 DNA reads TGTGCCAGCAGTACCGCCTTTGGGACAGGGTTCAAAGCAGTTTCACCCCTCCACTTT.

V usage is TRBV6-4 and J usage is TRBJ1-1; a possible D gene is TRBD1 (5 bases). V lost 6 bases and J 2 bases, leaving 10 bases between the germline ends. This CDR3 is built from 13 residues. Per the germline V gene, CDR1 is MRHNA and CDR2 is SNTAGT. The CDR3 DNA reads TGTGCCAGCAGAGGGACCTTAAACACTGAAGCTTTCTTT. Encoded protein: CASRGTLNTEAFF.

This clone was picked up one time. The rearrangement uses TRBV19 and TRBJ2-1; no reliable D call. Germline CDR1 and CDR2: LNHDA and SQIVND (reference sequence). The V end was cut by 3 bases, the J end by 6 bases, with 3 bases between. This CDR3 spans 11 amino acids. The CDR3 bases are TGTGCCAGTAGTATGCTCAATGAGCAGTTCTTC. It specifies CASSMLNEQFF.

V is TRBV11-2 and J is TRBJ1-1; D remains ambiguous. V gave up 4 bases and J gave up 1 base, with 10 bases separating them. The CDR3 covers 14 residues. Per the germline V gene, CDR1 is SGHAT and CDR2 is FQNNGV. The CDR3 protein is CASSSLDGNTEAFF. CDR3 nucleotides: TGTGCCAGCAGCTCCCTGGACGGGAACACTGAAGCTTTCTTT.

CDR3 sequence: CASSFGTGGNIQYF. CDR3 in DNA: TGTGCCAGCAGCTTCGGGACAGGGGGAAACATTCAGTACTTC. The chain recombines TRBV7-8 with TRBJ2-4; 11 bases are a match to TRBD1. The CDR3 spans 14 residues. The V gene end was trimmed by 3 bases and the J gene end by 6 bases; junction bases not matched to a gene: 1. From germline, CDR1 is SGHVS and CDR2 FQNEAQ. Full variable domain (rest looked up from reference TRBV7-8 and TRBJ2-4): GAGVSQSPRYKVAKRGQDVALRCDPISGHVSLFWYQQALGQGPEFLTYFQNEAQLDKSGLPSDRFFAERPEGSVSTLKIQRTQQEDSAVYLCASSFGTGGNIQYFGAGTRLSVL.

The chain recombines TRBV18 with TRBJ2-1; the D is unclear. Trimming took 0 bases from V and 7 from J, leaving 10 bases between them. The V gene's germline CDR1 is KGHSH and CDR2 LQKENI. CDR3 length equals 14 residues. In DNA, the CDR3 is TGTGCCAGCTCACCACCATGGCTTTCGAATGAGCAGTTCTTC. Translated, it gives CASSPPWLSNEQFF.

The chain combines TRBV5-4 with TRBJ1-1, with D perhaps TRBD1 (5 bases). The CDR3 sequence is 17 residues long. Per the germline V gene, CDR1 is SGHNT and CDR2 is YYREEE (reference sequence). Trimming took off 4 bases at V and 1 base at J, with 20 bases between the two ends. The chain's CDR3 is CASSPDSSPGGNTEAFF. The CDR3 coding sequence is TGTGCCAGCAGCCCAGACAGTTCCCCCGGGGGGAACACTGAAGCTTTCTTT.

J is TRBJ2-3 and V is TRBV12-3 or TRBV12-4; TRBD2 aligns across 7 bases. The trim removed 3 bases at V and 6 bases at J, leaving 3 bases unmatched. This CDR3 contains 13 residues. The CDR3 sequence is CASSFGTTDTQYF. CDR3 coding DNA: TGTGCCAGCAGTTTCGGGACTACGGATACGCAGTATTTT.

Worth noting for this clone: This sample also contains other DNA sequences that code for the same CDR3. The CDR3 sequence is CASSQGPGYTF. CDR3 nucleotides: TGTGCCAGCAGCCAAGGCCCCGGCTACACCTTC. The chain carries TRBV3-1 (or the pseudogene TRBV3-2) and TRBJ1-2; D uncertain. This CDR3 is built from 11 residues. V gave up 1 base and J gave up 8 bases, with 5 bases separating them. The germline gives CDR1 LGHDT, CDR2 YNNKEL (reference sequence).

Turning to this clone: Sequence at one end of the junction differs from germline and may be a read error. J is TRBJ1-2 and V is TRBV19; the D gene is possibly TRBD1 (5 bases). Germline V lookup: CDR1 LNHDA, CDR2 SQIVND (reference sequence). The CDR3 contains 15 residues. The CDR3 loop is CASSLRGGMQGDAAF. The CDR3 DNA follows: TGTGCCAGTAGTTTGCGCGGGGGGATGCAGGGCGATGCCGCCTTC.